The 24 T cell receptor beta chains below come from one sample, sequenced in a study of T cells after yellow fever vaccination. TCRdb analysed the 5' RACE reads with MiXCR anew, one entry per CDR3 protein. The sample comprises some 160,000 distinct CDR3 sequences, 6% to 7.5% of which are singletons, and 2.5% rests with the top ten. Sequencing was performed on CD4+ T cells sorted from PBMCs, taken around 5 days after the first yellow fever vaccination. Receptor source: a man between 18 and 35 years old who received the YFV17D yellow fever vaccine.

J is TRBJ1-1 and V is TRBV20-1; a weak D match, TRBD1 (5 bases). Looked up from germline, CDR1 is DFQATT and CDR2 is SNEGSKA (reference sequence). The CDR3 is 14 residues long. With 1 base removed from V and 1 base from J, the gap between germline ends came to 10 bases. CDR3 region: CSARVRGPNTEAFF. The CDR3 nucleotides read TGCAGTGCTAGAGTGCGGGGCCCGAACACTGAAGCTTTCTTT.

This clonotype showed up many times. The CDR3 protein is CSVGLKGVTVYGYTF. The CDR3, as DNA: TGCAGCGTTGGCCTCAAAGGTGTGACAGTCTATGGCTACACCTTC. The chain couples TRBV29-1 to TRBJ1-2; D might be TRBD1 (5 bases). This CDR3 has 15 residues. Germline V lookup: CDR1 SQVTM, CDR2 ANQGSEA. V lost 4 bases to trimming and J lost 4 bases, with 19 bases between them. Full variable domain (rest looked up from reference TRBV29-1 and TRBJ1-2): SAVISQKPSRDICQRGTSLTIQCQVDSQVTMMFWYRQQPGQSLTLIATANQGSEATYESGFVIDKFPISRPNLTFSTLTVSNMSPEDSSIYLCSVGLKGVTVYGYTFGSGTRLTVV.

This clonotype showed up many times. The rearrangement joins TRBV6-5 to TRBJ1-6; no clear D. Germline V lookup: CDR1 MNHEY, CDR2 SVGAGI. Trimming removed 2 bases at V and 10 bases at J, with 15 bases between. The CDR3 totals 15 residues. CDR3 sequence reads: CASSYSGLDGSPLHF. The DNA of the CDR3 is TGTGCCAGCAGTTACAGTGGTCTTGACGGATCACCCCTCCACTTT.

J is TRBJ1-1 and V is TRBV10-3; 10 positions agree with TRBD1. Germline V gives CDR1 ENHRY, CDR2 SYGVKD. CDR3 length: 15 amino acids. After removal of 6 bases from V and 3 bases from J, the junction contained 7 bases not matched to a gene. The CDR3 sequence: CAIRSDRGMYTEAFF. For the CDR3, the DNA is TGTGCCATCAGGTCGGACAGGGGGATGTACACTGAAGCTTTCTTT.

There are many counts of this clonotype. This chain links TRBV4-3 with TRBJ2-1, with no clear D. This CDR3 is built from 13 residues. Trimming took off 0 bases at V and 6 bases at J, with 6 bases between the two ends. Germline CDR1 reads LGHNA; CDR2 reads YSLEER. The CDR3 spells CASSQEPGNEQFF. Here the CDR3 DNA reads TGCGCCAGCAGCCAAGAACCAGGCAATGAGCAGTTCTTC.

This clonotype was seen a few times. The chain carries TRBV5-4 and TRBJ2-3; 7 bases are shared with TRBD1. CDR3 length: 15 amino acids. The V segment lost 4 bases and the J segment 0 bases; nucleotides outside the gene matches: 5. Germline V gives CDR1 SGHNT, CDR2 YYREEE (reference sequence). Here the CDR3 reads CASSAPGQSTDTQYF. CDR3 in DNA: TGTGCCAGCAGCGCTCCGGGACAGAGCACAGATACGCAGTATTTT.

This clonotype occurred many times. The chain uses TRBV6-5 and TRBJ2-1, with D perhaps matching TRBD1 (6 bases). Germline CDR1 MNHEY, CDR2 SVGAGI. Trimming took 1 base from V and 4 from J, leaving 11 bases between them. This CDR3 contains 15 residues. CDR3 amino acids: CASSYLQGMYNEQFF. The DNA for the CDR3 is TGTGCCAGCAGTTACTTACAGGGAATGTACAATGAGCAGTTCTTC.

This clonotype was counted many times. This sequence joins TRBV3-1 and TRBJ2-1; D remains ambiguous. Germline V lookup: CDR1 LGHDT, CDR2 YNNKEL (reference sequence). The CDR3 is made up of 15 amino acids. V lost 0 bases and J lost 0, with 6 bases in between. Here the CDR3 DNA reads TGTGCCAGCAGCCAAGATCCCAGCTCCTACAATGAGCAGTTCTTC. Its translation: CASSQDPSSYNEQFF.

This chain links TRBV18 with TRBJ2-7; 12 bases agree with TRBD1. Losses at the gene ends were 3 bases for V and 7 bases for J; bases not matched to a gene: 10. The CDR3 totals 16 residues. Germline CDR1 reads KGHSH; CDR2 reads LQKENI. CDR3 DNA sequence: TGTGCCAGCTCACCCCCCGGGACAGGGGGCTTCGGAGAGCAGTACTTC. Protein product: CASSPPGTGGFGEQYF.

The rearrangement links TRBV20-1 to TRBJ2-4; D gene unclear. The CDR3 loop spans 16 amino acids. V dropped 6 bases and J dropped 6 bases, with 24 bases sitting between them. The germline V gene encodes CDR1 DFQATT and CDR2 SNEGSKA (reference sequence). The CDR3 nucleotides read TGCAGTGCGCCCCCTCGTGGGTCCCAGGTGGGAAACATTCAGTACTTC. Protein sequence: CSAPPRGSQVGNIQYF.

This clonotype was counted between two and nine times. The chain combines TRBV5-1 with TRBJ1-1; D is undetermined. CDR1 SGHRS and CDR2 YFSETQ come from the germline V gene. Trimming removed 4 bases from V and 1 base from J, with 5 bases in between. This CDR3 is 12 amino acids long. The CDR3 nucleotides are TGCGCCAGCAGCCAAGGGAACACTGAAGCTTTCTTT. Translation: CASSQGNTEAFF.

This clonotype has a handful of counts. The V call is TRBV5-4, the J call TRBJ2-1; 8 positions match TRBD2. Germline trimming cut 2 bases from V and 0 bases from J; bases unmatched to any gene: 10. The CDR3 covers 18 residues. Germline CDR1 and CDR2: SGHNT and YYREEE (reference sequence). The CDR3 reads CASSLSLAGLDSYNEQFF. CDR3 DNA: TGTGCCAGCAGCTTATCCCTAGCGGGCCTTGACTCCTACAATGAGCAGTTCTTC.

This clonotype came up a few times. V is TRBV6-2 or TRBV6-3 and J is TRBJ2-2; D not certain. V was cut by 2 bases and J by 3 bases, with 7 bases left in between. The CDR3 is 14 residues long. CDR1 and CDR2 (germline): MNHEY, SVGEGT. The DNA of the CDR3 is TGTGCCAGCAGTTACAGTTACTACACCGGGGAGCTGTTTTTT. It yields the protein CASSYSYYTGELFF.

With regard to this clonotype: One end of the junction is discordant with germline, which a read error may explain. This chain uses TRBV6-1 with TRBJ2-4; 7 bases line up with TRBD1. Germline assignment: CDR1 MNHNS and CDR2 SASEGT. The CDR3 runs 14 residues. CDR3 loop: CASAEGGSKKIQYF. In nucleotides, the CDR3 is TGTGCCAGCGCCGAAGGGGGCTCCAAAAAGATTCAGTACTTC.

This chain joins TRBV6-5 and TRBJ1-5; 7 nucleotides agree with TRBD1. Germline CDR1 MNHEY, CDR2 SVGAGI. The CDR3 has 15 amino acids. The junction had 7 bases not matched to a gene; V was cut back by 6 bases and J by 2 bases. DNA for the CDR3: TGTGCCAGCAGCAAGACAGGGATGGGCAATCAGCCCCAGCATTTT. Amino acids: CASSKTGMGNQPQHF.

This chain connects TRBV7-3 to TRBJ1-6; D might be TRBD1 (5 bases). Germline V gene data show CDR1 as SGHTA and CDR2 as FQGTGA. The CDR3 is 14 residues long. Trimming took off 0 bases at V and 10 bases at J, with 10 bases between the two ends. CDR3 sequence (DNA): TGTGCCAGCAGCTTAACAGGGACTGGATCACCCCTCCACTTT. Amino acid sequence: CASSLTGTGSPLHF. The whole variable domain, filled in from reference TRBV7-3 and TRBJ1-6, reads GAGVSQTPSNKVTEKGKYVELRCDPISGHTALYWYRQSLGQGPEFLIYFQGTGAADDSGLPNDRFFAVRPEGSVSTLKIQRTERGDSAVYLCASSLTGTGSPLHFGNGTRLTVT.

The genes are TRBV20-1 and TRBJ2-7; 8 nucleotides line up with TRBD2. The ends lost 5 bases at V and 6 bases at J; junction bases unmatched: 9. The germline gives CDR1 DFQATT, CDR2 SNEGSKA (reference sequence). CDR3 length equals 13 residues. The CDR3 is CSAPPGLGREQYF. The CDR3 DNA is TGCAGTGCTCCGCCGGGACTAGGGCGCGAGCAGTACTTC.

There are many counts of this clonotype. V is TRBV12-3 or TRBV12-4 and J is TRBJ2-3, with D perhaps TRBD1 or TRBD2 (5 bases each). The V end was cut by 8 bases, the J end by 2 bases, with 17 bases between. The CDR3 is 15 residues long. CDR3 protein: CASGVGAPHTDTQYF. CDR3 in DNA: TGTGCCAGCGGCGTCGGGGCCCCGCACACAGATACGCAGTATTTT.

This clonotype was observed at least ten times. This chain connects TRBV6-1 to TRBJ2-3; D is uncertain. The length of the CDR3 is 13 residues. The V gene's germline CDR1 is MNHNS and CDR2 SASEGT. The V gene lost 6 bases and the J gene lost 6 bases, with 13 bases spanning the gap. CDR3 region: CASSSYSRDTQYF. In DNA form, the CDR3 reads TGTGCCAGCAGCTCCTACAGCAGGGATACGCAGTATTTT.

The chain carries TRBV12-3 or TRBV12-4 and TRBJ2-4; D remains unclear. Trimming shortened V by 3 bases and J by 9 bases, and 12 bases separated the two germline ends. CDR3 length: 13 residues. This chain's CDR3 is CASSFRGPGIQYF. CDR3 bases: TGTGCCAGCAGTTTTCGAGGCCCTGGCATTCAGTACTTC.

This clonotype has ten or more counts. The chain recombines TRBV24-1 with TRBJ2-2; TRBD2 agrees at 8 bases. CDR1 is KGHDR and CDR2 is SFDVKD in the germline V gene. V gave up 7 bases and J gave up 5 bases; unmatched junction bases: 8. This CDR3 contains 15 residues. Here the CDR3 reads CATSAPGGGTGELFF. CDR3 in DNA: TGTGCCACCAGCGCCCCGGGGGGGGGTACCGGGGAGCTGTTTTTT.

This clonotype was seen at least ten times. The CDR3 sequence is CAIRRDFLEGDEQFF. The DNA of the CDR3 is TGTGCCATCAGAAGGGACTTCCTTGAGGGAGATGAGCAGTTCTTC. This chain uses TRBV10-3 with TRBJ2-1, with D possibly TRBD2 on 6 matching bases. The CDR3 is 15 residues long. V was shortened by 6 bases and J by 8 bases, with 20 bases between the two germline ends. Germline values: CDR1 ENHRY, CDR2 SYGVKD.

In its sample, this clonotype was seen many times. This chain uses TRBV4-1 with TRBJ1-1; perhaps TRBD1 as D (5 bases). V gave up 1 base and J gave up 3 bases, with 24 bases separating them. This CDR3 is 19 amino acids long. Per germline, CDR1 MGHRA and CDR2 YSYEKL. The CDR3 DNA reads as TGCGCCAGCAGCCAAGGGGGGTGGAGTGGATCTTCCTTGGACACTGAAGCTTTCTTT. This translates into CASSQGGWSGSSLDTEAFF.

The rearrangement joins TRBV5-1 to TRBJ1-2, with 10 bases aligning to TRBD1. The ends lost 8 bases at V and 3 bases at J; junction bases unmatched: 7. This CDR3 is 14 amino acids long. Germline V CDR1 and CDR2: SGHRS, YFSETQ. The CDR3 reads CASRQGAMDYGYTF. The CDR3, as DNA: TGCGCCAGTAGACAGGGGGCGATGGACTATGGCTACACCTTC.